The 26 T cell receptor beta chains below come from one sample, sequenced in a study of T-cell memory formation after mild COVID-19. Via MiXCR, TCRdb re-called the 5' RACE reads, giving one row per CDR3 protein. The top ten clones hold 2% to 2.5% of a sample with almost 250,000 distinct CDR3 sequences, approximately 15% of them seen once. The sequenced material came from PBMCs or a T cell subset sorted from them (not recorded which). Receptors were obtained from an adult woman who had mild COVID-19 (a few samples of this study predate the infection). Cell type and time point are not known.

This chain connects TRBV29-1 to TRBJ2-1; D not resolved. The germline V gene has CDR1 SQVTM and CDR2 ANQGSEA. The CDR3 has 13 residues. V lost 6 bases to trimming and J lost 1 base, with 10 bases between them. The CDR3 DNA follows: TGCAGCGTGCTGACGGAATCCTACAATGAGCAGTTCTTC. Amino acids: CSVLTESYNEQFF.

This clonotype was counted between two and nine times. The chain links TRBV20-1 to TRBJ1-5, with 8 bases identical to TRBD1. The CDR3 covers 14 residues. Losses at the gene ends were 4 bases for V and 1 base for J; bases not matched to a gene: 3. In germline, CDR1 is DFQATT, CDR2 SNEGSKA (reference sequence). The CDR3 sequence: CSATWDRSNQPQHF. CDR3 coding DNA: TGCAGTGCTACTTGGGACAGGAGCAATCAGCCCCAGCATTTT.

V is TRBV20-1 and J is TRBJ2-7, with 8 bases that match TRBD1. Germline lookup yields CDR1 DFQATT and CDR2 SNEGSKA (reference sequence). There are 14 residues in the CDR3. Losses at the gene ends were 2 bases for V and 9 bases for J; bases not matched to a gene: 12. The CDR3 here is CSARSEGQGRGQYF. Here the CDR3 DNA reads TGCAGTGCTAGATCCGAAGGACAGGGAAGGGGGCAGTACTTC.

There are a few counts of this clonotype. The chain links TRBV4-3 to TRBJ2-3, with 10 bases aligning to TRBD2. Germline CDR1 LGHNA, CDR2 YSLEER. The V gene end was trimmed by 6 bases and the J gene end by 6 bases; junction bases not matched to a gene: 15. The CDR3 spans 17 residues. The CDR3 bases are TGCGCCAGCAGAAAGGAACTAGCGGGAATCCTCGGGGATACGCAGTATTTT. Translation gives CASRKELAGILGDTQYF.

In its sample, this clonotype was seen many times. This sequence joins TRBV12-3 or TRBV12-4 and TRBJ2-2; a weak D match, TRBD1 (6 bases). The CDR3 loop spans 16 amino acids. The V and J ends lost 7 bases and 4 bases respectively, with 19 bases between them. CDR3 sequence (DNA): TGTGCCAGCACCCAGGGGTGGGCACGGACCACCGGGGAGCTGTTTTTT. This encodes CASTQGWARTTGELFF.

This clonotype was seen a handful of times. V is TRBV20-1 and J is TRBJ1-2; D remains unclear. Trimming took off 7 bases at V and 4 bases at J, with 16 bases between the two ends. The CDR3 runs to 13 residues. Germline V gives CDR1 DFQATT, CDR2 SNEGSKA (reference sequence). In DNA, the CDR3 is TGCAGTGTCCTCGGAGGGATCGGCTATGGCTACACCTTC. Protein product: CSVLGGIGYGYTF.

This clonotype was observed a few times. This chain joins TRBV7-8 and TRBJ2-3; D not certain. CDR3 length: 14 amino acids. V lost 5 bases, J lost 2 bases, and 11 bases lay in between. Germline V gene lookup returns CDR1 SGHVS and CDR2 FQNEAQ. This chain's CDR3 is CASSPSMATDTQYF. For the CDR3, the DNA is TGTGCCAGCAGCCCATCTATGGCCACAGATACGCAGTATTTT.

This clonotype has at least ten counts. The chain recombines TRBV5-1 with TRBJ1-2, with D possibly matching TRBD1 (6 bases). The length of the CDR3 is 15 residues. V dropped 4 bases and J dropped 0 bases, with 13 bases sitting between them. In germline, CDR1 is SGHRS, CDR2 YFSETQ. The CDR3 reads CASSLGTLPNYGYTF. CDR3 bases: TGCGCCAGCAGCCTAGGGACACTTCCTAACTATGGCTACACCTTC.

This clonotype was counted a few times. Germline is not matched at one junction end, which may reflect a read error. The V and J genes are TRBV4-2 and TRBJ2-7, with TRBD2 identical over 15 bases. The CDR3 runs to 17 residues. Germline V lookup: CDR1 LGHNA, CDR2 YNFKEQ. The CDR3 region is CASSQSLGLAGGYERYF. The CDR3 DNA is TGTGCCAGCAGCCAAAGCCTGGGACTAGCGGGAGGCTACGAGCGGTACTTC.

The chain couples TRBV7-2 to TRBJ1-1; possibly TRBD1 for D (5 bases). The germline V gene encodes CDR1 SGHTA and CDR2 FQGNSA. The CDR3 totals 14 residues. Trimming cost V 6 bases and J 2 bases, with 13 bases left between them. The CDR3 DNA follows: TGTGCCAGCAGGAATGACAGAATAAACACTGAAGCTTTCTTT. Translated: CASRNDRINTEAFF.

The rearrangement joins TRBV9 to TRBJ2-1, with TRBD2 matching over 8 bases. Germline V gene lookup returns CDR1 SGDLS and CDR2 YYNGEE. The trim removed 0 bases at V and 12 bases at J, leaving 8 bases unmatched. The CDR3 covers 14 residues. CDR3: CASSVAPERGGQFF. The CDR3 DNA follows: TGTGCCAGCAGCGTAGCCCCGGAACGGGGGGGGCAGTTCTTC. Looking up the rest from reference TRBV9 and TRBJ2-1 gives the full variable domain: DSGVTQTPKHLITATGQRVTLRCSPRSGDLSVYWYQQSLDQGLQFLIQYYNGEERAKGNILERFSAQQFPDLHSELNLSSLELGDSALYFCASSVAPERGGQFFGPGTRLTVL.

This clonotype came up a few times. The chain combines TRBV12-3 or TRBV12-4 with TRBJ2-3, with 7 bases lining up with TRBD1. The CDR3 consists of 14 residues. J gave up 1 base and V 9 bases, and 7 bases lay outside the gene matches. The CDR3 DNA follows: TGTGCCAGTCAAAATACAGGGGGCACAGATACGCAGTATTTT. This encodes CASQNTGGTDTQYF.

This clonotype has only a few counts. This chain joins TRBV20-1 and TRBJ2-7; 9 nucleotides agree with TRBD1. The CDR3 has 16 residues. The junction had 13 bases not matched to a gene; V was cut back by 4 bases and J by 3 bases. The germline V gene has CDR1 DFQATT and CDR2 SNEGSKA (reference sequence). CDR3 sequence (DNA): TGCAGTGCTATCATTCGGATTTCGGGACAGGGCTACGAGCAGTACTTC. This codes for CSAIIRISGQGYEQYF.

This clonotype has more than one count but fewer than ten. The chain links TRBV20-1 to TRBJ1-5; D is perhaps TRBD1 (5 bases). The V gene's germline CDR1 is DFQATT and CDR2 SNEGSKA (reference sequence). With 3 bases removed from V and 0 bases from J, the gap between germline ends came to 9 bases. This CDR3 has 14 amino acids. The CDR3 spells CSASVGPSNQPQHF. The CDR3 DNA is TGCAGTGCTAGTGTGGGGCCTAGCAATCAGCCCCAGCATTTT.

This clonotype occurred a few times. This chain connects TRBV5-1 to TRBJ2-7; maybe TRBD1 (6 bases). This CDR3 is 13 amino acids long. Germline-derived CDR1 and CDR2 are SGHRS and YFSETQ. The ends were cut back, 5 bases at V and 3 bases at J, with 12 bases in the middle. CDR3: CASRQGSLYEQYF. The CDR3 DNA sequence: TGCGCCAGCAGACAGGGATCTCTCTACGAGCAGTACTTC.

This clonotype was seen only a few times. J is TRBJ1-1 and V is TRBV20-1; D ambiguous. Trimming stripped 6 bases from V and 4 bases from J, with 15 bases between. This CDR3 region has 13 residues. In germline, CDR1 is DFQATT, CDR2 SNEGSKA (reference sequence). Here the CDR3 reads CSAPDLTPTEAFF. The CDR3 coding sequence is TGCAGTGCCCCTGACCTTACCCCCACTGAAGCTTTCTTT.

Here the CDR3 DNA reads TGCAGTGCTAGAGACCGAGAAGGGGGACCAGAGACCCAGTACTTC. Encoded protein: CSARDREGGPETQYF. The chain uses TRBV20-1 and TRBJ2-5; D possibly corresponds to TRBD1 (6 bases). From germline, CDR1 is DFQATT and CDR2 SNEGSKA (reference sequence). The V and J ends lost 0 bases and 4 bases respectively, with 15 bases between them. This CDR3 has 15 residues.

V gene TRBV9 combines with J gene TRBJ1-1; 7 nucleotides agree with TRBD1. The CDR3 runs to 13 residues. V dropped 3 bases and J dropped 3; count of bases not matched to a gene: 2. Germline lookup yields CDR1 SGDLS and CDR2 YYNGEE. The CDR3 sequence: CASSGDRDTEAFF. The CDR3, as DNA: TGTGCCAGCAGCGGGGACAGAGACACTGAAGCTTTCTTT.

V usage is TRBV28 and J usage is TRBJ2-3; 9 bases are shared with TRBD2. The trim removed 0 bases at V and 3 bases at J, leaving 4 bases unmatched. The germline V gene encodes CDR1 MDHEN and CDR2 SYDVKM. This CDR3 contains 16 residues. The CDR3 loop is CASSLWASGKTDTQYF. The CDR3, as DNA: TGTGCCAGCAGTTTATGGGCTAGCGGGAAGACAGATACGCAGTATTTT.

This chain uses TRBV12-3 or TRBV12-4 with TRBJ2-2; D tentatively fits TRBD1 or TRBD2 (5 bases each). The CDR3 extends over 15 amino acids. V lost 1 base and J 6 bases, leaving 12 bases between the germline ends. The CDR3 region has the DNA TGTGCCAGCAGTTTAGTCGAGGGGCGCCCCGGGGAGCTGTTTTTT. It specifies CASSLVEGRPGELFF.

This clonotype occurred a few times. The chain couples TRBV21-1 to TRBJ2-7; no DNA check was done on the table's D call, TRBD1. TRBV21-1 is an annotated pseudogene. CDR3 length: 15 amino acids. CDR3 loop: CASSSLGGTSYEQYF. DNA for the CDR3: TGTGCCAGCAGCAGTTTGGGGGGGACCTCCTACGAGCAGTACTTC.

The chain is built from TRBV3-1 and TRBJ1-3; D is perhaps TRBD1 (6 bases). Trimming took off 1 base at V and 3 bases at J, with 10 bases between the two ends. The germline V gene encodes CDR1 LGHDT and CDR2 YNNKEL (reference sequence). The CDR3 covers 15 residues. The CDR3, as DNA: TGTGCCAGCAGCCAAGGGGGGGCGAGTGGAAACACCATATATTTT. It encodes CASSQGGASGNTIYF.

In its sample, this clonotype was seen a few times. This chain uses TRBV5-6 with TRBJ2-5; perhaps TRBD2 as D (6 bases). There are 15 residues in the CDR3. CDR1 is SGHDT, CDR2 YYEEEE, per germline. V was cut by 0 bases and J by 5 bases, with 14 bases left in between. CDR3 region: CASSLAGTSWETQYF. CDR3 nucleotides: TGTGCCAGCAGCTTGGCCGGGACTTCCTGGGAGACCCAGTACTTC.

This sequence joins TRBV2 and TRBJ2-7; 10 bases align to TRBD1. The CDR3 contains 14 residues. CDR1 and CDR2 (germline): SNHLY, FYNNEI. J lost 2 bases, V lost 11 bases, and 9 bases had no gene match. CDR3 sequence: CASARDRGTYEQYF. DNA of the CDR3: TGTGCCTCGGCGCGGGACAGGGGCACCTACGAGCAGTACTTC.

This chain's CDR3 is CASRTGRGPQHF. In nucleotides, the CDR3 is TGCGCCAGCAGGACAGGGAGGGGGCCCCAGCATTTT. The V gene is TRBV23-1, the J gene TRBJ1-5; 7 bases fit TRBD1. TRBV23-1 is an ORF, and what it does is uncertain. Unmatched junction bases numbered 5, after V lost 6 bases and J lost 9 bases. The CDR3 spans 12 residues.

The chain employs TRBV29-1 and TRBJ2-5; 9 positions match TRBD1. Losses at the gene ends were 4 bases for V and 4 bases for J; bases not matched to a gene: 10. There are 15 residues in the CDR3. Germline CDR1 SQVTM, CDR2 ANQGSEA. The CDR3 DNA follows: TGCAGCGTTGCATCGGGGACAGGGACGGGAGAGACCCAGTACTTC. Protein sequence: CSVASGTGTGETQYF.